The rows below give T cell receptor beta chains drawn from one sample of a study of T cell responses to AZD1222 COVID-19 vaccine. Generated by immunoSEQ multiplex PCR, the TCRdb table keeps only in-frame clones and is missing some. The table records approximately 140,000 clones, roughly 92% of them present only once. The input for sequencing was peripheral blood, taken 28 days after the second AZD1222 dose. The origin of the receptors is an adult who received the AZD1222 COVID-19 vaccine. Both conserved end residues are part of each CDR3. D genes are given only for firm matches. A row's size may be missing; if present it is once, few, many or a size class.

>TRBV2|TRBD2|TRBJ2-3|12|.
CASRAGTDTQYF
TGTGCCAGCAGAGCGGGGACAGATACGCAGTATTTT
>TRBV19|TRBD1|TRBJ2-2|14|.
CASSTGTGTGELFF
TGTGCCAGTTCTACGGGGACAGGGACCGGGGAGCTGTTTTTT
>TRBV5-3|.|TRBJ2-7|13|.
CARSLGRFYEQYF
TGTGCCAGAAGCTTAGGACGGTTCTACGAGCAGTACTTC
>TRBV11-2|TRBD2|TRBJ2-3|17|.
CASSFNGLAGGTDTQYF
TGTGCCAGCAGCTTTAACGGGCTAGCGGGGGGCACAGATACGCAGTATTTT
>TRBV7-3|.|TRBJ2-3|14|.
CASSLMSSTDTQYF
TGTGCCAGCAGCTTAATGTCTAGCACAGATACGCAGTATTTT
>TRBV5-6|.|TRBJ1-1|12|.
CASSPGQREAFF
TGTGCCAGCAGCCCCGGACAACGGGAAGCTTTCTTT
>TRBV2|.|TRBJ1-3|13|.
CASSGTLGNTIYF
TGTGCCAGCAGTGGGACGTTAGGAAACACCATATATTTT
>TRBV6-5|.|TRBJ1-4|14|.
CASNSGLANEKLFF
TGTGCCAGCAATTCGGGCTTGGCTAATGAAAAACTGTTTTTT
>TRBV12-1|.|TRBJ2-1|14|.
CASRTDPWGNEQFF
TGTGCCAGCAGGACTGACCCGTGGGGCAATGAGCAGTTCTTC
>TRBV7-2|.|TRBJ2-4|14|once
CASSLVGGKNIQYF
TGTGCCAGCAGCTTAGTAGGGGGCAAAAACATTCAGTACTTC
>TRBV11-3|TRBD1|TRBJ1-1|13|few
CASSPDREDEAFF
TGTGCCAGCAGCCCCGACAGGGAGGATGAAGCTTTCTTT
>TRBV5-6|.|TRBJ1-2|12|.
CASSLGGYGYTF
TGTGCCAGCAGCTTGGGGGGGTATGGCTACACCTTC
>TRBV2|.|TRBJ2-2|14|.
CASSPGQRAGELFF
TGTGCCAGCAGTCCGGGACAGCGGGCCGGGGAGCTGTTTTTT
>TRBV15|.|TRBJ1-2|15|.
CATSDLSREVNGYTF
TGTGCCACCAGCGATCTCTCAAGGGAGGTTAATGGCTACACCTTC
>TRBV4-2|.|TRBJ2-7|14|.
CASSQGHQTYEQYF
TGTGCCAGCAGCCAAGGTCATCAGACCTACGAGCAGTACTTC
>TRBV7-6|TRBD1|TRBJ1-1|15|.
CASSSRARQGNEAFF
TGTGCCAGCAGCTCTAGAGCCCGACAGGGGAATGAAGCTTTCTTT
>TRBV12-3/TRBV12-4|.|TRBJ1-3|11|.
CAKQDGNTIYF
TGTGCCAAACAGGATGGAAACACCATATATTTT
>TRBV30|TRBD1|TRBJ2-7|14|.
CAWSPGTVSYEQYF
TGTGCCTGGAGTCCCGGGACAGTCTCCTACGAGCAGTACTTC
>TRBV6-1|.|TRBJ1-5|17|.
CASSEKRGTVSYQPQHF
TGTGCCAGCAGTGAAAAAAGAGGGACGGTCAGTTATCAGCCCCAGCATTTT
>TRBV6-1|.|TRBJ2-1|11|.
CASSELLVSFF
TGTGCCAGCAGTGAACTTCTAGTTTCGTTCTTC
>TRBV30|TRBD2|TRBJ2-1|14|.
CACSEGTSGNEQFF
TGTGCCTGTAGCGAAGGGACTAGCGGGAATGAGCAGTTCTTC
>TRBV7-2|TRBD2|TRBJ2-3|17|.
CASSFSLAGGPRDTQYF
TGTGCCAGCAGCTTCTCACTAGCGGGAGGGCCGAGAGATACGCAGTATTTT
>TRBV7-9|.|TRBJ1-4|18|.
CASSLAPGGSGGNEKLFF
TGTGCCAGCAGCTTAGCCCCGGGAGGGTCTGGCGGTAATGAAAAACTGTTTTTT
>TRBV15|.|TRBJ2-5|13|once
CATSPGFQETQYF
TGTGCCACCAGCCCGGGGTTTCAAGAGACCCAGTACTTC
>TRBV11-3|.|TRBJ1-2|14|.
CASSSGTLNYGYTF
TGTGCCAGCAGCTCCGGGACTCTTAACTATGGCTACACCTTC
>TRBV24-1|.|TRBJ2-7|11|once
CATLLTGEQYF
TGTGCCACCCTCTTAACCGGCGAGCAGTACTTC
>TRBV7-2|.|TRBJ2-1|12|.
CASSLSDNEQFF
TGTGCCAGCAGCTTAAGCGACAATGAGCAGTTCTTC
>TRBV9|.|TRBJ1-2|16|.
CASSVLRDLRNYGYTF
TGTGCCAGCAGCGTATTGCGAGACCTAAGGAACTATGGCTACACCTTC
>TRBV7-9|.|TRBJ1-5|13|.
CASSFWSNQPQHF
TGTGCCAGCAGCTTTTGGAGCAATCAGCCCCAGCATTTT
>TRBV27|TRBD2|TRBJ2-1|15|.
CASIPKREGRYEQFF
TGTGCCAGCATCCCGAAGCGGGAGGGCCGGTATGAGCAGTTCTTC
>TRBV4-3|.|TRBJ2-2|13|.
CASGILNTGELFF
TGCGCCAGCGGGATCCTGAACACCGGGGAGCTGTTTTTT
>TRBV29-1|.|TRBJ2-2|14|.
CSVVWDANTGELFF
TGCAGCGTTGTTTGGGACGCGAACACCGGGGAGCTGTTTTTT
>TRBV28|.|TRBJ2-7|11|.
CASSFSYEQHF
TGTGCCAGCAGTTTCTCCTACGAGCAGCACTTC
>TRBV12-5|.|TRBJ2-2|15|few
CASGLVQSPAGELFF
TGTGCTAGTGGTTTGGTACAGTCCCCCGCCGGGGAGCTGTTTTTT
>TRBV6-5|TRBD1|TRBJ1-2|13|.
CASWRGLDYGYTF
TGTGCCAGCTGGAGGGGGCTCGACTATGGCTACACCTTC
>TRBV12-3/TRBV12-4|.|TRBJ1-1|13|once
CASSRQTNTEAFF
TGTGCCAGCAGTCGCCAGACAAACACTGAAGCTTTCTTT
>TRBV4-3|TRBD2|TRBJ2-3|18|once
CASSPSNSAGGPGDTQYF
TGCGCCAGCAGCCCCTCTAATTCGGCGGGGGGGCCTGGAGATACGCAGTATTTT
>TRBV3-1/TRBV3-2|.|TRBJ2-5|14|.
CASRNRVGAETQYF
TGTGCCAGCAGAAACAGGGTGGGTGCGGAGACCCAGTACTTC
>TRBV6-5|.|TRBJ2-7|13|.
CASTEGGGYEQYF
TGTGCCAGCACCGAGGGGGGGGGCTACGAGCAGTACTTC
>TRBV18|.|TRBJ2-7|14|.
CASSPRWTAYEQYF
TGTGCCAGCTCACCACGATGGACGGCCTACGAGCAGTACTTC
>TRBV2|.|TRBJ2-1|16|.
CASSEARQGSYNEQFF
TGTGCCAGCAGTGAAGCGCGCCAGGGGTCCTACAATGAGCAGTTCTTC
>TRBV4-3|.|TRBJ2-7|13|.
CASSQDPFYEQYF
TGCGCCAGCAGCCAAGACCCCTTCTACGAGCAGTACTTC
>TRBV5-4|.|TRBJ2-5|14|.
CASSTSGPQGTQYF
TGTGCCAGCTCCACGTCGGGCCCCCAGGGGACCCAGTACTTC
>TRBV7-2|.|TRBJ1-1|13|.
CASSAEVNTEAFF
TGTGCCAGCAGCGCGGAGGTCAACACTGAAGCTTTCTTT
>TRBV2|TRBD1|TRBJ1-3|18|.
CASSLTGAASSSGNTIYF
TGTGCCAGCAGTCTCACAGGGGCCGCCTCGAGCTCTGGAAACACCATATATTTT
>TRBV15|TRBD1|TRBJ1-5|17|.
CATSRARTGVGNQPQHF
TGTGCCACCAGCAGAGCCCGGACAGGGGTCGGCAATCAGCCCCAGCATTTT
>TRBV9|.|TRBJ2-1|15|few
CASSGALSLHNEQFF
TGTGCCAGCAGCGGCGCCTTGTCGCTTCACAATGAGCAGTTCTTC
>TRBV6-5|.|TRBJ2-4|15|.
CASSPGVIAKNIQYF
TGTGCCAGCAGTCCAGGGGTCATAGCCAAAAACATTCAGTACTTC
>TRBV5-6|TRBD1|TRBJ2-5|14|.
CASSSTGNQETQYF
TGTGCCAGCAGCTCGACAGGGAACCAAGAGACCCAGTACTTC
>TRBV18|TRBD1|TRBJ1-1|13|.
CASSPGQGAEAFF
TGTGCCAGCTCACCAGGACAGGGGGCTGAAGCTTTCTTT
>TRBV7-3|.|TRBJ2-5|15|.
CASSLTGHSQETQYF
TGTGCCAGCAGCTTAACGGGACATTCGCAAGAGACCCAGTACTTC
>TRBV9|TRBD1|TRBJ1-3|15|.
CASTKGQGIGNTIYF
TGTGCCAGTACGAAGGGACAGGGGATAGGAAACACCATATATTTT
>TRBV30|.|TRBJ1-6|16|.
CACHPQGGSYNSPLHF
TGTGCCTGCCACCCACAGGGTGGGTCCTATAATTCACCCCTCCACTTT
>TRBV27|.|TRBJ2-2|13|.
CASSSFNTGELFF
TGTGCCAGCAGTTCTTTCAACACCGGGGAGCTGTTTTTT
>TRBV7-2|.|TRBJ2-3|11|.
CASSLKHTQYF
TGTGCCAGCAGCTTAAAACATACGCAGTATTTT
>TRBV7-2|.|TRBJ1-1|17|.
CASSPGANRLMNTEAFF
TGTGCCAGCAGCCCAGGGGCCAACAGGCTCATGAACACTGAAGCTTTCTTT
>TRBV7-9|.|TRBJ1-1|13|.
CASSPISGAEAFF
TGTGCCAGCAGCCCCATTTCTGGGGCTGAAGCTTTCTTT